One sample yielded the 5 T cell receptor beta chains listed below, sequenced in a study of OX40 agonist ivuxolimab in advanced cancers. This table comes from immunoSEQ multiplex PCR, and its TCRdb copy is limited to in-frame clones, with some not included. The sample yields over 30,000 clones, roughly four fifths seen once. The sample here was CD4+ or CD8+ T cells sorted from blood, taken in a trial of the OX40 agonist ivuxolimab. The source is an adult with an advanced solid tumor such as melanoma, head and neck, liver or kidney cancer.

The chain employs TRBV7-6 and TRBJ1-4; TRBD1 is a possible D gene (5 bases). The germline V and J ends were trimmed by 5 bases and 4 bases, with 11 bases remaining between them. CDR1 is SGHVS and CDR2 is FNYEAQ in the germline V gene. The CDR3 is 14 amino acids. The chain's CDR3 is CASSMGPLNEKLFF. The CDR3 bases are TGTGCCAGCAGCATGGGGCCGCTTAATGAAAAACTGTTTTTT.

CDR3 sequence (DNA): TGTGCCAGCAGTGAGGGAGGCGATGGCTACACCTTC. Translating it yields CASSEGGDGYTF. This chain uses TRBV2 with TRBJ1-2; D is uncertain. The germline CDR1 and CDR2 sequences are SNHLY and FYNNEI. The germline V and J ends were trimmed by 3 bases and 6 bases, with 8 bases remaining between them. CDR3 length: 12 amino acids.

In the case of this clone: Additional DNA sequences in this sample encode the identical CDR3. The chain has TRBV15 and TRBJ1-5; 9 bases match TRBD1. The CDR3 consists of 15 residues. CDR1 is LNHNV, CDR2 YYDKDF, per germline (reference sequence). Trimming cost V 4 bases and J 7 bases; bases outside gene matches: 8. CDR3 nucleotides: TGTGCCACCAGCAAATCGGGGACAGGGCCCCAGCCCCAGCATTTT. Protein sequence: CATSKSGTGPQPQHF.

The J gene is TRBJ1-4, the V gene TRBV9; D is ambiguous. The CDR3 has 14 amino acids. Germline V gene lookup returns CDR1 SGDLS and CDR2 YYNGEE. The V and J ends lost 0 bases and 4 bases respectively, with 7 bases between them. The CDR3: CASSVGVGNEKLFF. The CDR3 DNA follows: TGTGCCAGCAGCGTAGGCGTGGGTAATGAAAAACTGTTTTTT.

On this clone: The junction shows a germline mismatch at one end, possibly a read error. The chain recombines TRBV7-2 with TRBJ2-7, with D perhaps matching TRBD2 (6 bases). The CDR3 contains 13 residues. CDR1 SGHTA and CDR2 FQGNSA come from the germline V gene. The CDR3 bases are TGTGCCAGCAGCGCCCCCTGGGACTCAACCTACGTCTTC. Amino acid sequence: CASSAPWDSTYVF.